This T cell receptor (beta chain) was identified in a study of cytomegalovirus exposure and HLA in healthy donors. Study results and caveats: When analyzed later, a missense DCLRE1C variant was found to be linked to TCR beta V- and J-gene trimming. Owing to their indistinguishability, certain V segments, notably TRBV6-2 and TRBV6-3, were excluded. Using the classifier, cytomegalovirus status was reportedly diagnosed with high specificity and sensitivity.

As for this clone: Its antigen is not known.

Vbeta (60) and Jbeta (13) primers were used in the PCR. TCRdb's table, derived via immunoSEQ multiplex PCR, lists solely in-frame clones and lacks some. The table includes some 190,000 clones, over 80% detected once. Germline V gene sequence: CDR1 SQVTM, CDR2 ANQGSEA. V dropped 5 bases and J dropped 2; count of bases not matched to a gene: 7. The CDR3 contains 14 residues. This TCR was recovered from a boy aged 2 to 10 in good health and CMV-seronegative. The sample was PBMCs. The chain uses TRBV29-1 and TRBJ2-3; 7 positions agree with TRBD2. The DNA for the CDR3 is TGCAGCGTTTACCCCCTAGCGGCCACAGATACGCAGTATTTT. This codes for CSVYPLAATDTQYF.